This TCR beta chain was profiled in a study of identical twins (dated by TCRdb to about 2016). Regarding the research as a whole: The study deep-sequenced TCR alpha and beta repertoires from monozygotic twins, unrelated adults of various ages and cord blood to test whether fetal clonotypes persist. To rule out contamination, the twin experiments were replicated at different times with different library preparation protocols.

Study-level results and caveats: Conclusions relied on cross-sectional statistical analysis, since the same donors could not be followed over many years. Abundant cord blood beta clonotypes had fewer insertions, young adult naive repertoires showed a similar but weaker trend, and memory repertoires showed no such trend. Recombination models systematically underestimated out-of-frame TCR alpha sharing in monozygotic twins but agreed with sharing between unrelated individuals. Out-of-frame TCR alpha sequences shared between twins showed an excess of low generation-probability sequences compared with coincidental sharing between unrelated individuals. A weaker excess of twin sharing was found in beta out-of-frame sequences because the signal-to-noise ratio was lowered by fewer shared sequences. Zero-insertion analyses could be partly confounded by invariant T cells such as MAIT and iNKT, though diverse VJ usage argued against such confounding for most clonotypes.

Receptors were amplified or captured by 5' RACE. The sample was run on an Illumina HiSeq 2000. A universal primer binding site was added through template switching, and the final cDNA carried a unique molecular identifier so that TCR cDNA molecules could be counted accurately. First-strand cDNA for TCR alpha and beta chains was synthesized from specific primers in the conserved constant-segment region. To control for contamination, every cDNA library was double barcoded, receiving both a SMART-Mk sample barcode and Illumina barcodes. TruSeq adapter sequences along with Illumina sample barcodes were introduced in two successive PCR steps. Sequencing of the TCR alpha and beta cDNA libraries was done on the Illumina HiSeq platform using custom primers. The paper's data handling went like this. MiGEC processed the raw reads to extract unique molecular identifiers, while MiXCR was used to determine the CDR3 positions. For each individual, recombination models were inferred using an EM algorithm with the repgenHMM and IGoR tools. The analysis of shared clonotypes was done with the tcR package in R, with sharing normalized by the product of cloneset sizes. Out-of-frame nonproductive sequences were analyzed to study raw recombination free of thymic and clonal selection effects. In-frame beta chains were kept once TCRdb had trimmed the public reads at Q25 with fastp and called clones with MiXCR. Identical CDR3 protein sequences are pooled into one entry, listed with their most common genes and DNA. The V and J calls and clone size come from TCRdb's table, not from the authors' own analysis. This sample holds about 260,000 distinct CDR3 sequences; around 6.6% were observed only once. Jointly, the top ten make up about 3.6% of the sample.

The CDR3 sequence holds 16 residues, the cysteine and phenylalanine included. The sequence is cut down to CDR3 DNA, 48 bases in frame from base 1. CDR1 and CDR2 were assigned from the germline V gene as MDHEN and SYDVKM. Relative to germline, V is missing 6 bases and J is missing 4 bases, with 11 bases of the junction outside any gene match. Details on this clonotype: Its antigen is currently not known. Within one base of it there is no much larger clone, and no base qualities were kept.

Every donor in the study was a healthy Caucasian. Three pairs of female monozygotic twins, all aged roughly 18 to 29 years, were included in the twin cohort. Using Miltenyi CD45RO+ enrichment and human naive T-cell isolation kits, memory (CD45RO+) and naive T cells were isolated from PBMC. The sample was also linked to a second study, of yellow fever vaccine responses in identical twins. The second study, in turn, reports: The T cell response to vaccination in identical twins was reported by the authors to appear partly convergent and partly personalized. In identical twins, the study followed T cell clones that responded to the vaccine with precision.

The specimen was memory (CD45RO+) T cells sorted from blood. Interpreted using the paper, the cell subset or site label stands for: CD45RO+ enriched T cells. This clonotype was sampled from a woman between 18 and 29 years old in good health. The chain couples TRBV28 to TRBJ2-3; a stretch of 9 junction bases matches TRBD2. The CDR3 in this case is CASSPSLRGGSDTQYF. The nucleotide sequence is TGTGCCAGCAGCCCATCGCTGCGGGGGGGCTCAGATACGCAGTATTTT.